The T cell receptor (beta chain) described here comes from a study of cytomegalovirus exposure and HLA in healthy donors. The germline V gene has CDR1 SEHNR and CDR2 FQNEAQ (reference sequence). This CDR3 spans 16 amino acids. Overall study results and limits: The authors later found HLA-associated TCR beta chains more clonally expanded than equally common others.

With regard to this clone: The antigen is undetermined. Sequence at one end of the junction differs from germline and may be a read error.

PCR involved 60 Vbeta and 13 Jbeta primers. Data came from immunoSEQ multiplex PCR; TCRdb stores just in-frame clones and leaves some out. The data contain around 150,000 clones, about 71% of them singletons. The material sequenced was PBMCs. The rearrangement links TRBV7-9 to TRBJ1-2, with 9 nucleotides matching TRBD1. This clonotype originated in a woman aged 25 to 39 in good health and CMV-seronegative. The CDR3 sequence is CSSSPRDRAFNYGYTF. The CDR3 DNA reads TGTTCCAGCAGCCCCCGGGACAGGGCATTTAACTATGGCTACACCTTC.